This T cell receptor beta chain was identified in a study of blood T cell repertoires in COVID-19. Study-level background: Sites across the United States, Italy and Spain contributed samples from acute and convalescent COVID-19.

The V gene end was trimmed by 4 bases and the J gene end by 8 bases; junction bases not matched to a gene: 7. This CDR3 has 14 residues. The V gene's germline CDR1 is SGDLS and CDR2 YYNGEE. As processed by the authors: Amplified reference gene primers provided the basis for estimating nucleated cell counts. Libraries were prepared by immunoSEQ multiplex PCR; TCRdb keeps only in-frame clonotypes and omits some of them. V and J calls and clone size follow that table, whereas D and trimming were derived from the DNA. The table lists 470,000 or so clones, roughly 85% of them singletons, with roughly 1.9% in the top ten. This clone was seen once.

The source is a woman younger than 35 with acute COVID-19. V is TRBV9 and J is TRBJ1-4; 8 nucleotides line up with TRBD1. Sequencing input: PBMCs or T cells enriched from blood (not recorded which). The CDR3 DNA follows: TGTGCCAGCAGCACCACAGGGGGAATGGAAAAACTGTTTTTT. Protein: CASSTTGGMEKLFF.